A selection of T cell receptor beta chains follows, all from one sample in a study of CD8 T cells in ankylosing spondylitis. Each CDR3 protein is one row after TCRdb ran MiXCR on the 5' RACE reads. Of 300,000 to 350,000 distinct CDR3 sequences in the sample, roughly 14% were seen once. Specimen: blood, either unsorted or a sorted T cell fraction (not recorded which). These receptors came from a male donor with ankylosing spondylitis or in good health (not recorded which). Each CDR3 is given with its conserved first and last residue.

v_call: TRBV12-3/TRBV12-4
j_call: TRBJ1-2
cdr3_aa: CASSPDRNYGYTF

v_call: TRBV6-6
j_call: TRBJ2-3
cdr3_aa: CASRDGGEAQYF

v_call: TRBV14
j_call: TRBJ2-3
cdr3_aa: CASSQVIGGWRDTQYF

v_call: TRBV29-1
j_call: TRBJ2-7
cdr3_aa: CSVIPFGTAYEQYF

v_call: TRBV5-1
j_call: TRBJ2-3
cdr3_aa: CASSPKRGTSTDTQYF

v_call: TRBV12-3/TRBV12-4
j_call: TRBJ1-1
cdr3_aa: CASRWGITGTVNTEAFF

v_call: TRBV5-1
j_call: TRBJ1-1
cdr3_aa: CASSLIGQEAFF

v_call: TRBV27
j_call: TRBJ2-7
cdr3_aa: CASSLETGGGEQYF

v_call: TRBV18
j_call: TRBJ1-1
cdr3_aa: CASSPSGTGDKAFF

v_call: TRBV5-1
j_call: TRBJ2-7
cdr3_aa: CASSDSFYEQYF

v_call: TRBV5-1
j_call: TRBJ2-1
cdr3_aa: CASTPGPSGDEQFF

v_call: TRBV4-1
j_call: TRBJ1-4
cdr3_aa: CASSPQPATNEKLFF

v_call: TRBV7-2
j_call: TRBJ2-7
cdr3_aa: CASSNRQGYEQYF

v_call: TRBV12-3/TRBV12-4
j_call: TRBJ2-3
cdr3_aa: CASSLRITDTQYF

v_call: TRBV18
j_call: TRBJ2-3
cdr3_aa: CASSLFPPSGGTDTQYF

v_call: TRBV5-5
j_call: TRBJ1-1
cdr3_aa: CASGAEGNTEAFF

v_call: TRBV7-6
j_call: TRBJ2-1
cdr3_aa: CASSFGAGGPYNEQFF

v_call: TRBV20-1
j_call: TRBJ1-4
cdr3_aa: CSARALGGTNEKLFF

v_call: TRBV4-1
j_call: TRBJ2-4
cdr3_aa: CASSQEGLAGGHAKNIQYF

v_call: TRBV6-6
j_call: TRBJ2-7
cdr3_aa: CASRLGAGYEQYF

v_call: TRBV20-1
j_call: TRBJ2-5
cdr3_aa: CSAEAGGRETQYF

v_call: TRBV30
j_call: TRBJ2-1
cdr3_aa: CAWSRDQLQLGEQFF

v_call: TRBV14
j_call: TRBJ2-7
cdr3_aa: CASSPHWDRTYEQYF

v_call: TRBV9
j_call: TRBJ2-1
cdr3_aa: CASSVGLAGRYNEQFF

v_call: TRBV5-1
j_call: TRBJ2-1
cdr3_aa: CASSTREAYNEQFF

v_call: TRBV6-2/TRBV6-3
j_call: TRBJ2-5
cdr3_aa: CASSYPLGAAQETQYF

v_call: TRBV3-1
j_call: TRBJ2-2
cdr3_aa: CASSQGSLANTGELFF

v_call: TRBV24-1
j_call: TRBJ1-1
cdr3_aa: CATCNGMNTEAFF

v_call: TRBV6-1
j_call: TRBJ2-7
cdr3_aa: CASSERFLSYEQYF

v_call: TRBV4-1
j_call: TRBJ1-1
cdr3_aa: CASSQYRGRDTEAFF

v_call: TRBV10-3
j_call: TRBJ2-7
cdr3_aa: CAISFTQGYEQYF

v_call: TRBV5-1
j_call: TRBJ2-1
cdr3_aa: CASSGDGSLHEQFF

v_call: TRBV20-1
j_call: TRBJ1-2
cdr3_aa: CSASIPPTGKNGYTF

v_call: TRBV30
j_call: TRBJ2-4
cdr3_aa: CASDDESAKNIQYF

v_call: TRBV12-3/TRBV12-4
j_call: TRBJ1-2
cdr3_aa: CASRTDRAWADTF

v_call: TRBV5-6
j_call: TRBJ2-3
cdr3_aa: CASSPTVSTDTQYF

v_call: TRBV5-1
j_call: TRBJ2-5
cdr3_aa: CASSLVARSETQYF

v_call: TRBV2
j_call: TRBJ2-6
cdr3_aa: CASSVQSGANVLTF

v_call: TRBV7-9
j_call: TRBJ2-2
cdr3_aa: CASSQWTRSGELFF

v_call: TRBV25-1
j_call: TRBJ1-2
cdr3_aa: CATRSGRRNYGYTF

v_call: TRBV5-1
j_call: TRBJ2-5
cdr3_aa: CASSLTGDEGETQYF

v_call: TRBV3-1
j_call: TRBJ2-5
cdr3_aa: CASSQRGWAETQYF

v_call: TRBV6-1
j_call: TRBJ1-6
cdr3_aa: CASRGAGGVINSPLHF

v_call: TRBV3-1
j_call: TRBJ2-7
cdr3_aa: CASSQEGSYGNYEQYF